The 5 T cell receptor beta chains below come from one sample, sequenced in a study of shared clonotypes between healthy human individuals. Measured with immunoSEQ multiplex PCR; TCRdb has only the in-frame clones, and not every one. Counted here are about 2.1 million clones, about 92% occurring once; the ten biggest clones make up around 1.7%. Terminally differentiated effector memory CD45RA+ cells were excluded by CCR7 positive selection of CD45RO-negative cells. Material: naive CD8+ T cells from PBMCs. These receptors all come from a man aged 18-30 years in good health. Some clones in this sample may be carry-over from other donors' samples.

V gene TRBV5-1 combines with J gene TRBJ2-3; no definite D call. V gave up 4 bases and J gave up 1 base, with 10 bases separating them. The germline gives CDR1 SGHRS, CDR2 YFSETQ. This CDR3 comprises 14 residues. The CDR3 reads CASSGGRGTDTQYF. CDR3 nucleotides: TGCGCCAGCAGCGGTGGACGAGGCACAGATACGCAGTATTTT.

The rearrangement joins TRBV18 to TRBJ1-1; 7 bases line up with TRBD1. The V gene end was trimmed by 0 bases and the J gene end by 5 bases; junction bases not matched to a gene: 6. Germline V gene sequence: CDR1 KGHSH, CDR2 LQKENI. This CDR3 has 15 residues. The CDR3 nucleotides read TGTGCCAGCTCACCACCGGAATCAGGGGGTACTGAAGCTTTCTTT. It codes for CASSPPESGGTEAFF. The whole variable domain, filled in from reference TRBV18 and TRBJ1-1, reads NAGVMQNPRHLVRRRGQEARLRCSPMKGHSHVYWYRQLPEEGLKFMVYLQKENIIDESGMPKERFSAEFPKEGPSILRIQQVVRGDSAAYFCASSPPESGGTEAFFGQGTRLTVV.

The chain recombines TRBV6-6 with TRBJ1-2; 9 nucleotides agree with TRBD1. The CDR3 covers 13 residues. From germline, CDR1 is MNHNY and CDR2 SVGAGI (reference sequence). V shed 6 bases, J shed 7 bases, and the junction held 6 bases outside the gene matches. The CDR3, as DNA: TGTGCCAGCAGCTTCACAGGGGGCCGTGGCTACACCTTC. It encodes CASSFTGGRGYTF.

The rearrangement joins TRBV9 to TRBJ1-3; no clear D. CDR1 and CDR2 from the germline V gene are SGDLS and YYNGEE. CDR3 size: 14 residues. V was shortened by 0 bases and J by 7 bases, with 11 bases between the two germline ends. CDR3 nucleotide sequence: TGTGCCAGCAGCGTAGCTAACCACGGGAACACCATATATTTT. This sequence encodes CASSVANHGNTIYF.

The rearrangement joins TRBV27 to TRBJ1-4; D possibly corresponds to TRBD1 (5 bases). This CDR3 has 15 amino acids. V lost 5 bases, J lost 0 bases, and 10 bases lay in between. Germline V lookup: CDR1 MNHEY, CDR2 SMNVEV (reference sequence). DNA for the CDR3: TGTGCCAGCAGTGATAGGGGAACAACTAATGAAAAACTGTTTTTT. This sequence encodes CASSDRGTTNEKLFF.